This T cell receptor beta chain was profiled in a study of T cell changes during pregnancy in multiple sclerosis. Using immunoSEQ multiplex PCR, the repertoire was profiled, and TCRdb retains in-frame clones only, with some absent. The sample lists tens of thousands of clones, over 85% occurring once. V was cut by 2 bases and J by 1 base, with 11 bases left in between. This CDR3 has 15 amino acids. Germline values: CDR1 MDHEN, CDR2 SYDVKM. This specimen was peripheral blood, taken in the third trimester of pregnancy. The genes are TRBV28 and TRBJ1-1; D is unclear. The sequence came from a female donor in good health, enrolled as a control in a pregnancy study. In nucleotides, the CDR3 is TGTGCCAGCAGTTTAGAGTCCCCCGCGAACACTGAAGCTTTCTTT. Residues: CASSLESPANTEAFF.